Presented here are 18 T cell receptor beta chains from one specimen sequenced in a study of CD8+ T cells in alopecia areata. Sequencing used cDNA as its template, made by extracting RNA and reverse transcribing it. Some clones are missing from TCRdb's copy, which holds only in-frame ones; the method was immunoSEQ multiplex PCR. The sample has about 99,000 clones, over 75% seen once. Regarding treatment: oral pan-JAK inhibitor, 5-10 mg twice daily. The source material was CD8+ T cells sorted from blood, sampled at approximately week 30, from a patient treated with tofacitinib. The receptors derive from a human donor with alopecia areata.

The chain employs TRBV23-1 and TRBJ2-7; 11 bases line up with TRBD2. Being an ORF, TRBV23-1 has a function that is uncertain. V lost 0 bases and J lost 6; bases outside the gene matches: 13. The CDR3 runs 18 residues. This chain's CDR3 is CASSQSPSSGGFPREQYF. The CDR3 bases are TGCGCCAGCAGTCAATCTCCCTCTAGCGGGGGGTTCCCGCGCGAGCAGTACTTC.

This chain connects TRBV6-6 to TRBJ2-3, with D hard to call. The CDR3 extends over 14 amino acids. Germline V gene data show CDR1 as MNHNY and CDR2 as SVGAGI (reference sequence). V shed 0 bases and J shed 5 bases, with 9 bases lying between them. CDR3 DNA sequence: TGTGCCAGCAGTTACTCCCCGAGGCTAGATACGCAGTATTTT. It codes for CASSYSPRLDTQYF.

The chain uses TRBV21-1 and TRBJ2-1. TRBV21-1 has pseudogene status. The CDR3 contains 9 residues. The CDR3 loop reads CVGGNEQFF. The CDR3 DNA reads as TGTGTGGGCGGCAATGAGCAGTTCTTC.

This rearrangement joins TRBV5-1 to TRBJ2-7; 8 positions match TRBD1. This CDR3 is 17 amino acids long. Germline lookup yields CDR1 SGHRS and CDR2 YFSETQ. J gave up 3 bases and V 6 bases, and 17 bases lay outside the gene matches. As DNA, the CDR3 is TGCGCCAGCATGCGACAGGGGTCTTTCCCTGATGTCTACGAGCAGTACTTC. Protein sequence: CASMRQGSFPDVYEQYF.

This clone showed up just once. The chain combines TRBV4-1 with TRBJ2-2; D could derive from TRBD1 or TRBD2 (5 bases each). V was cut by 6 bases and J by 6 bases, with 14 bases left in between. This CDR3 is 14 amino acids long. Germline loops: CDR1 MGHRA, CDR2 YSYEKL. The CDR3 region has the DNA TGCGCCAGCAGACTGTCCGAGGGACCCGGGGAGCTGTTTTTT. Protein sequence: CASRLSEGPGELFF.

The CDR3 here is CASSSLTSGRWYEQYF. The CDR3 DNA is TGTGCCAGCAGCTCCTTGACTAGCGGGAGATGGTACGAGCAGTACTTC. V usage is TRBV7-9 and J usage is TRBJ2-7, with TRBD2 identical over 12 bases. The germline gives CDR1 SEHNR, CDR2 FQNEAQ (reference sequence). Trimming took 4 bases from V and 4 from J; bases not matched to a gene: 8. The CDR3 loop spans 16 amino acids.

The chain carries TRBV27 and TRBJ2-7; D is unclear. Per the germline V gene, CDR1 is MNHEY and CDR2 is SMNVEV (reference sequence). V was clipped by 5 bases and J by 2 bases, with 13 bases between them. The CDR3 runs 14 residues. The CDR3 DNA reads as TGTGCCAGCAGTCCCGGATCCAGAGCCTACGAGCAGTACTTC. Translated: CASSPGSRAYEQYF.

This clone was counted a few times. The chain joins TRBV19 to TRBJ1-1; D gene uncertain. V was cut by 2 bases and J by 4 bases, with 14 bases left in between. CDR1 LNHDA and CDR2 SQIVND come from the germline V gene (reference sequence). The CDR3 has 15 residues. Here the CDR3 reads CASSINSGVGTEAFF. CDR3 DNA sequence: TGTGCCAGTAGTATAAATAGCGGGGTGGGCACTGAAGCTTTCTTT.

The gene calls are TRBV5-1 and TRBJ1-1; 7 bases map to TRBD1. The CDR3 runs to 15 residues. With V trimmed by 3 bases and J by 4 bases, 9 bases remained unmatched. Germline V gene data show CDR1 as SGHRS and CDR2 as YFSETQ. For the CDR3, the DNA is TGCGCCAGCAGCTCCCGACAGGGAGGTGGCACTGAAGCTTTCTTT. Translation gives CASSSRQGGGTEAFF. Full variable domain (outside the CDR3, taken from reference TRBV5-1 and TRBJ1-1): KAGVTQTPRYLIKTRGQQVTLSCSPISGHRSVSWYQQTPGQGLQFLFEYFSETQRNKGNFPGRFSGRQFSNSRSEMNVSTLELGDSALYLCASSSRQGGGTEAFFGQGTRLTVV.

The chain has TRBV5-1 and TRBJ2-1; unclear D gene. The CDR3 has 16 residues. The V gene's germline CDR1 is SGHRS and CDR2 YFSETQ. V lost 0 bases and J 5 bases, leaving 15 bases between the germline ends. The CDR3 region is CASSLVIAGNNNEQFF. The DNA of the CDR3 is TGCGCCAGCAGCTTGGTTATTGCAGGTAACAACAATGAGCAGTTCTTC.

This chain's CDR3 is CASSQERTETYEQYF. The CDR3 DNA reads TGCGCCAGCAGCCAGGAAAGGACAGAAACTTACGAGCAGTACTTC. The chain is built from TRBV4-1 and TRBJ2-7, with a tentative D call TRBD1 (6 bases). The V gene lost 3 bases and the J gene lost 4 bases, with 16 bases spanning the gap. This CDR3 has 15 amino acids. Germline V gene sequence: CDR1 MGHRA, CDR2 YSYEKL.

The rearrangement uses TRBV6-4 and TRBJ2-3, with D perhaps matching TRBD1 or TRBD2 (5 bases each). The CDR3 sequence is 17 residues long. Germline V gene lookup returns CDR1 MRHNA and CDR2 SNTAGT. The germline V and J ends were trimmed by 2 bases and 2 bases, with 17 bases remaining between them. The CDR3 DNA reads TGTGCCAGCAGTGACGCGGATGGGGACCAACCCACAGATACGCAGTATTTT. As protein: CASSDADGDQPTDTQYF.

The chain combines TRBV7-2 with TRBJ2-2; D not certain. The CDR3 is 15 residues long. Trimming shortened V by 5 bases and J by 4 bases, and 14 bases separated the two germline ends. Looked up from germline, CDR1 is SGHTA and CDR2 is FQGNSA. This chain's CDR3 is CASSQIPSGTGELFF. Here the CDR3 DNA reads TGTGCCAGCAGCCAAATCCCCTCTGGCACCGGGGAGCTGTTTTTT.

V and J are TRBV19 and TRBJ2-7; tentative D call: TRBD2 (5 bases). Deletions cut 8 bases from V and 6 bases from J, with 20 bases between. The CDR3 covers 14 residues. Germline values: CDR1 LNHDA, CDR2 SQIVND (reference sequence). CDR3 sequence: CASSGEEVLGEQYF. Here the CDR3 DNA reads TGTGCCAGTTCGGGTGAGGAGGTACTCGGCGAGCAGTACTTC.

The chain combines TRBV5-1 with TRBJ2-1; 13 bases are shared with TRBD2. Germline V gene data show CDR1 as SGHRS and CDR2 as YFSETQ. The CDR3 runs to 18 residues. J lost 0 bases, V lost 4 bases, and 7 bases had no gene match. CDR3: CASSLRTSGSPSYNEQFF. The DNA for the CDR3 is TGCGCCAGCAGCCTCCGGACTAGCGGGAGCCCCTCCTACAATGAGCAGTTCTTC.

This clone was seen only once. The rearrangement links TRBV7-2 to TRBJ2-7; TRBD1 might be the D (5 bases). Germline-derived CDR1 and CDR2 are SGHTA and FQGNSA. The CDR3 totals 15 residues. Trimming removed 1 base from V and 4 bases from J, with 14 bases in between. The CDR3 protein is CASSLETGSFYEQYF. The CDR3 coding sequence is TGTGCCAGCAGCTTAGAAACAGGCTCCTTTTACGAGCAGTACTTC.

DNA of the CDR3: TGCAGCGTTGACGGGTCCGCTGAAGCTTTCTTT. It specifies CSVDGSAEAFF. The V gene is TRBV29-1, the J gene TRBJ1-1; no reliable D call. V lost 3 bases and J lost 6, with 8 bases in between. There are 11 residues in the CDR3. Germline V gene sequence: CDR1 SQVTM, CDR2 ANQGSEA.

This clone was detected only once. J is TRBJ2-7 and V is TRBV7-8, with 9 bases lining up with TRBD2. The length of the CDR3 is 15 residues. V lost 4 bases, J lost 2 bases, and 6 bases stayed unmatched. CDR1 is SGHVS and CDR2 is FQNEAQ in the germline V gene. This CDR3 is CASSWIAGVAYEQYF. The CDR3 bases are TGTGCCAGCAGCTGGATAGCGGGAGTAGCCTACGAGCAGTACTTC.